The source of this T cell receptor (beta chain) is a study of TIL therapy for anti-PD-1-resistant metastatic lung cancer. Study at large: Tumors had a median PD-L1 proportion score of 5% to 6.5%. The study's findings and limits: Infused TIL clonotypes partially replaced the baseline blood repertoire, then decayed over months.

This was the immunoSEQ v3 assay. Using immunoSEQ multiplex PCR, the repertoire was profiled, and TCRdb retains in-frame clones only, with some absent. This table holds roughly 57,000 clones, roughly four fifths found once. Comment on this clone: Its cognate antigen is unknown.

As to time point: pre-treatment sample, taken before nivolumab and TIL therapy. Adults with stage 4 NSCLC were enrolled in a phase I trial. V lost 6 bases, J lost 1 base, and 13 bases lay in between. Germline V CDR1 and CDR2: MNHEY, SMNVEV (reference sequence). The CDR3 contains 15 residues. Sequencing used blood, obtained at baseline. The chain carries TRBV27 and TRBJ2-1; tentative D call: TRBD2 (5 bases). This receptor was obtained from a person between 25 and 79 years old with non-small cell lung cancer. CDR3 sequence: CASSPKGLSYNEQFF. The CDR3 nucleotides read TGTGCCAGCAGCCCAAAAGGACTTTCCTACAATGAGCAGTTCTTC.